The 5 T cell receptor beta chains presented below share a single source sample, sequenced in a study of blood T cells in healthy people across ages (dated by TCRdb to about 2015). The library was obtained by 5' RACE. Sequencing was performed on an Illumina HiSeq 2500. The second PCR ran for roughly 7 to 11 cycles and used a J-beta primer mix along with a sample-barcoded 5' primer. TCRdb cleaned the public reads at Q25 with fastp, built clones with MiXCR and kept in-frame beta chains. Here each entry gathers all rows of one CDR3 protein and keeps the most common genes and DNA. The sample table shows hundreds of thousands of distinct CDR3 sequences, and 25% to 30% are seen once. Together, the top ten hold around 15% of the sample. Sequences were obtained from blood. These receptors were taken from a woman of 80 years or more in good health.

The V call is TRBV5-5, the J call TRBJ1-5; no clear D. Trimming took off 4 bases at V and 3 bases at J, with 14 bases between the two ends. This CDR3 spans 15 amino acids. The germline CDR1 and CDR2 sequences are SGHKS and YYEKEE (reference sequence). The CDR3 coding sequence is TGTGCCAGCAGCCCCGGGATGGGAAACAATCAGCCCCAGCATTTT. This encodes CASSPGMGNNQPQHF.

This chain uses TRBV18 with TRBJ2-7; 7 nucleotides match TRBD1. Germline assignment: CDR1 KGHSH and CDR2 LQKENI. This CDR3 region has 14 residues. Trimming at V came to 2 bases and at J to 3 bases, leaving 4 bases not matched to a gene. In DNA, the CDR3 is TGTGCCAGCTCACCAGGGACAGCAGTCTACGAGCAGTACTTC. It is translated as CASSPGTAVYEQYF.

The sample holds many counts of this clonotype. The chain recombines TRBV7-9 with TRBJ2-1, with 8 bases that match TRBD1. Germline V gives CDR1 SEHNR, CDR2 FQNEAQ (reference sequence). Unmatched junction bases numbered 5, after V lost 5 bases and J lost 2 bases. CDR3 size: 15 residues. The CDR3 bases are TGTGCCAGCAGCCCGGACAGGGACGCCTACAATGAGCAGTTCTTC. Residues: CASSPDRDAYNEQFF. The full variable domain, with the rest looked up from reference TRBV7-9 and TRBJ2-1, is DTGVSQNPRHKITKRGQNVTFRCDPISEHNRLYWYRQTLGQGPEFLTYFQNEAQLEKSRLLSDRFSAERPKGSFSTLEIQRTEQGDSAMYLCASSPDRDAYNEQFFGPGTRLTVL.

The chain employs TRBV7-2 and TRBJ2-7; a weak D match, TRBD1 (6 bases). CDR3 length: 16 residues. Trimming cost V 5 bases and J 2 bases, with 19 bases left between them. CDR1 and CDR2 (germline): SGHTA, FQGNSA. The CDR3 bases are TGTGCCAGCAGCCAAGCTACAGGGTATAGCGCCTACGAGCAGTACTTC. Translated, it gives CASSQATGYSAYEQYF.

This clonotype was picked up many times. The chain is built from TRBV3-1 and TRBJ2-6, with a possible D match to TRBD1 (7 bases). Trimming pared 5 bases from V and 3 bases from J, leaving 11 bases between. Germline lookup yields CDR1 LGHDT and CDR2 YNNKEL (reference sequence). The CDR3 runs 15 residues. CDR3 in amino acids: CASSYRGGGANVLTF. CDR3 nucleotide sequence: TGTGCCAGCAGCTACAGGGGAGGTGGGGCCAACGTCCTGACTTTC. The full variable domain, its missing parts supplied by reference TRBV3-1 and TRBJ2-6, is DTAVSQTPKYLVTQMGNDKSIKCEQNLGHDTMYWYKQDSKKFLKIMFSYNNKELIINETVPNRFSPKSPDKAHLNLHINSLELGDSAVYFCASSYRGGGANVLTFGAGSRLTVL.